The 18 T cell receptor beta chains below come from one sample, sequenced in a study of blood T cell repertoires in COVID-19. Assay used: immunoSEQ multiplex PCR; TCRdb lists only in-frame clones, some missing. The sample contains about 400,000 clones, around 92% of which appear only once. Sequencing was done on a sample of peripheral blood. Receptor source: a man between 40 and 49 years old with acute or convalescent COVID-19.

Of note for this clone: At the DNA level, this CDR3 is encoded by other sequences in the same sample as well. This chain connects TRBV7-3 to TRBJ2-2; 9 bases align to TRBD2. This CDR3 has 17 amino acids. Germline V lookup: CDR1 SGHTA, CDR2 FQGTGA. The V gene end was trimmed by 4 bases and the J gene end by 3 bases; junction bases not matched to a gene: 9. CDR3 in DNA: TGTGCCAGCAGCTCCCTCGCGGGGGGGCCGGACACCGGGGAGCTGTTTTTT. It encodes CASSSLAGGPDTGELFF.

The V gene is TRBV3-1 (or the pseudogene TRBV3-2), the J gene TRBJ2-4; 11 nucleotides agree with TRBD1. This CDR3 comprises 15 residues. CDR1 and CDR2 from the germline V gene are LGHDT and YNNKEL (reference sequence). J lost 6 bases, V lost 4 bases, and 5 bases had no gene match. CDR3: CASSPRTGGTNIQYF. In nucleotides, the CDR3 is TGTGCCAGCAGCCCACGGACAGGGGGCACAAACATTCAGTACTTC.

The V call is TRBV5-1, the J call TRBJ2-2; 9 bases match TRBD2. Looked up from germline, CDR1 is SGHRS and CDR2 is YFSETQ. The CDR3 consists of 16 residues. J lost 4 bases, V lost 4 bases, and 8 bases had no gene match. The CDR3 nucleotides read TGCGCCAGCAGCCCGGGGAGCGGGAGGTCCACCGGGGAGCTGTTTTTT. Residues: CASSPGSGRSTGELFF.

The chain carries TRBV29-1 and TRBJ1-2; the match to TRBD1 covers 8 bases. After removal of 1 base from V and 6 bases from J, the junction contained 1 base not matched to a gene. CDR1 is SQVTM, CDR2 ANQGSEA, per germline. The CDR3 length is 12 residues. CDR3 amino acids: CSVEGGQDGYTF. DNA of the CDR3: TGCAGCGTTGAAGGGGGACAGGATGGCTACACCTTC.

This clone was detected once. The gene calls are TRBV4-1 and TRBJ1-1; D unclear. V lost 1 base and J 10 bases, leaving 16 bases between the germline ends. CDR1 MGHRA and CDR2 YSYEKL come from the germline V gene. CDR3 size: 14 residues. The CDR3 protein is CASSQVTNSPSAFF. CDR3 DNA: TGCGCCAGCAGCCAAGTAACCAACTCCCCCTCAGCTTTCTTT.

The CDR3 bases are TGTGCCAGCAGCCGTTACAGGGACAATCAGCCCCAGCATTTT. Protein product: CASSRYRDNQPQHF. V and J are TRBV6-5 and TRBJ1-5; a weak D match, TRBD1 (6 bases). The CDR3 covers 14 residues. Germline assignment: CDR1 MNHEY and CDR2 SVGAGI. V was shortened by 6 bases and J by 3 bases, with 12 bases between the two germline ends.

V is TRBV6-6 and J is TRBJ1-5; D is unresolved. The length of the CDR3 is 15 residues. V was pared by 4 bases and J by 0 bases, with 10 bases between. The V gene's germline CDR1 is MNHNY and CDR2 SVGAGI (reference sequence). CDR3 residues: CASSSTVYSNQPQHF. The DNA of the CDR3 is TGTGCCAGCAGTTCCACGGTTTATAGCAATCAGCCCCAGCATTTT.

The chain employs TRBV19 and TRBJ2-4; 9 bases align to TRBD1. The CDR3 runs to 14 residues. Per germline, CDR1 LNHDA and CDR2 SQIVND (reference sequence). Trimming took 3 bases from V and 8 from J; bases not matched to a gene: 5. The CDR3 loop reads CASSMGTGSYIQYF. In nucleotides, the CDR3 is TGTGCCAGTAGTATGGGGACAGGGTCTTACATTCAGTACTTC.

The chain links TRBV19 to TRBJ1-2; 9 positions match TRBD1. The CDR3 has 15 amino acids. J lost 4 bases, V lost 4 bases, and 7 bases had no gene match. The germline V gene encodes CDR1 LNHDA and CDR2 SQIVND (reference sequence). DNA of the CDR3: TGTGCCAGTAGTACCGACAGGGGGTTTGGCTATGGCTACACCTTC. This encodes CASSTDRGFGYGYTF.

Concerning this clone: The same CDR3 also results from other DNA sequences found in this sample. The rearrangement uses TRBV3-1 (or the pseudogene TRBV3-2) and TRBJ1-5; possible D gene TRBD1, 5 bases. Per the germline V gene, CDR1 is LGHDT and CDR2 is YNNKEL (reference sequence). Trimming left V 2 bases short and J 4 bases short, with 6 bases between. This CDR3 has 13 residues. The CDR3 loop reads CASSQTGNQPQHF. In DNA, the CDR3 is TGTGCCAGCAGCCAAACAGGAAATCAGCCCCAGCATTTT.

The chain joins TRBV6-5 to TRBJ2-3, with 11 bases identical to TRBD1. Germline-derived CDR1 and CDR2 are MNHEY and SVGAGI. CDR3 length: 15 amino acids. With V trimmed by 7 bases and J by 2 bases, 5 bases remained unmatched. CDR3 coding DNA: TGTGCCAGCAAGGACAGGGGGCAGGTCACAGATACGCAGTATTTT. It yields the protein CASKDRGQVTDTQYF.

The gene calls are TRBV4-3 and TRBJ2-2, with TRBD2 matching 11 bases. CDR3 length equals 18 residues. CDR1 and CDR2 from the germline V gene are LGHNA and YSLEER. V lost 1 base and J lost 2; bases outside the gene matches: 6. CDR3 residues: CASSQAPSGGLNTGELFF. The CDR3 DNA follows: TGCGCCAGCAGCCAAGCTCCTAGCGGGGGGCTTAACACCGGGGAGCTGTTTTTT.

The chain combines TRBV7-3 with TRBJ1-1, with D maybe TRBD1 (5 bases). The V end was cut by 5 bases, the J end by 1 base, with 8 bases between. The CDR3 has 13 amino acids. The germline V gene has CDR1 SGHTA and CDR2 FQGTGA. This CDR3 reads CASSVDRNTEAFF. The CDR3 bases are TGTGCCAGCAGCGTTGACAGGAACACTGAAGCTTTCTTT.

The chain recombines TRBV5-1 with TRBJ1-4, with TRBD1 matching over 8 bases. The ends lost 4 bases at V and 1 base at J; junction bases unmatched: 12. In germline, CDR1 is SGHRS, CDR2 YFSETQ. The CDR3 loop spans 18 amino acids. The CDR3 region has the DNA TGCGCCAGCAGCCAAGCAAAAACAGGGGGGAGAACTAATGAAAAACTGTTTTTT. As protein: CASSQAKTGGRTNEKLFF. The whole variable domain, remainder taken from reference TRBV5-1 and TRBJ1-4, is KAGVTQTPRYLIKTRGQQVTLSCSPISGHRSVSWYQQTPGQGLQFLFEYFSETQRNKGNFPGRFSGRQFSNSRSEMNVSTLELGDSALYLCASSQAKTGGRTNEKLFFGSGTQLSVL.

The chain carries TRBV27 and TRBJ1-5, with 7 bases matching TRBD1. The germline V gene encodes CDR1 MNHEY and CDR2 SMNVEV (reference sequence). The CDR3 is 13 amino acids. Trimming removed 6 bases from V and 4 bases from J; junction bases left unmatched: 3. CDR3 loop: CASRPTGNQPQHF. CDR3 nucleotide sequence: TGTGCCAGCAGGCCGACAGGGAATCAGCCCCAGCATTTT.

This rearrangement joins TRBV30 to TRBJ1-6; possibly TRBD1 for D (6 bases). The germline gives CDR1 GTSNPN, CDR2 SVGIG (reference sequence). Trimming took off 2 bases at V and 10 bases at J, with 18 bases between the two ends. This CDR3 contains 15 residues. CDR3 nucleotide sequence: TGTGCCTGGAGTCTCTACAGGGTTCAGGAATCACCCCTCCACTTT. Translating it yields CAWSLYRVQESPLHF.

V usage is TRBV5-6 and J usage is TRBJ2-5, with 7 positions matching TRBD2. CDR1 is SGHDT and CDR2 is YYEEEE in the germline V gene. Trimming cost V 0 bases and J 5 bases; bases outside gene matches: 10. The CDR3 is made up of 16 amino acids. CDR3 nucleotides: TGTGCCAGCAGCTTGGCCCTGGGGGGGTCTGGGGAGACCCAGTACTTC. This gives the protein CASSLALGGSGETQYF.

This rearrangement joins TRBV7-3 to TRBJ2-1; possibly TRBD1 for D (5 bases). Germline CDR1 is SGHTA and CDR2 is FQGTGA. The CDR3 has 15 amino acids. The germline V and J ends were trimmed by 3 bases and 0 bases, with 9 bases remaining between them. Here the CDR3 DNA reads TGTGCCAGCAGCTTCGACAGTTCCTCCTACAATGAGCAGTTCTTC. Translated, it gives CASSFDSSSYNEQFF.